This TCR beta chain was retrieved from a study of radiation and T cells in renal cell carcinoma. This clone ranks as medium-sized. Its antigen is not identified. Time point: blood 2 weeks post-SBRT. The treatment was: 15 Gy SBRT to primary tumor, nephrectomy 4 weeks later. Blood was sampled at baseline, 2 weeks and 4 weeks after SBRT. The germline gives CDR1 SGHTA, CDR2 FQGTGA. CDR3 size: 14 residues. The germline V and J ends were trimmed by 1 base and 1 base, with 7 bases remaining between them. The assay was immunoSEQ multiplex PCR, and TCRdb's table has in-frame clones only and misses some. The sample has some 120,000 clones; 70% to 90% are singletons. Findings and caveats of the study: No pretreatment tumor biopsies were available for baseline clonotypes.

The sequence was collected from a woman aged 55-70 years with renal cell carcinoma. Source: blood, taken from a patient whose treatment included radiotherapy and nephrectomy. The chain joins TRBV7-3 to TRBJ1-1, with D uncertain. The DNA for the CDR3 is TGTGCCAGCAGCTTAAATGTGGGGAACACTGAAGCTTTCTTT. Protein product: CASSLNVGNTEAFF. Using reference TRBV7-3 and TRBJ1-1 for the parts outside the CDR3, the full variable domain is GAGVSQTPSNKVTEKGKYVELRCDPISGHTALYWYRQSLGQGPEFLIYFQGTGAADDSGLPNDRFFAVRPEGSVSTLKIQRTERGDSAVYLCASSLNVGNTEAFFGQGTRLTVV.